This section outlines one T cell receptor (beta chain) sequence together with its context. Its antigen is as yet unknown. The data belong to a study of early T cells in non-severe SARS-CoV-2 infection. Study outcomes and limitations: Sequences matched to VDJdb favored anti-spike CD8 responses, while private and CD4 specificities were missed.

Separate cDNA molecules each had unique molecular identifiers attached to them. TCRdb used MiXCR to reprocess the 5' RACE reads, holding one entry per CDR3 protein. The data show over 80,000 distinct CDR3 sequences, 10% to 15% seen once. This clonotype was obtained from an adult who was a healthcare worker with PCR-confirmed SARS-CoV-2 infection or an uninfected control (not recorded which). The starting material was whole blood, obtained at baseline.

CDR3 in DNA: TGTGCCAGCAGTGCCGGGGTACACTACGAGCAGTACTTC. Its protein is CASSAGVHYEQYF. The rearrangement links TRBV28 to TRBJ2-7; the D gene is possibly TRBD2 (5 bases). The CDR3 length is 13 residues. V was cut by 5 bases and J by 3 bases, with 11 bases left in between. Germline CDR1 reads MDHEN; CDR2 reads SYDVKM.